Listed below are T cell receptor beta chains from one sample, sequenced in a study of shared clonotypes between healthy human individuals. Assay: immunoSEQ multiplex PCR; the TCRdb copy retains only in-frame clones and omits some. The table lists over a million clones, 75% to 80% of them singletons. The sequenced sample consisted of memory CD4+ T cells from PBMCs. The receptors come from a man aged 18 to 29 in good health. Some clones in this sample may be carry-over from other donors' samples. The CDR3 runs from the conserved cysteine through the conserved F or W. The D gene is left open where the match is weak. The size of a clone is reported for some rows only, either as once, few or many, or as a class for expanded clones.

j_call v_call clone_size cdr3_length d_call cdr3_aa cdr3_nt
TRBJ1-2 TRBV29-1 . 12 . CSVSGDSYGYTF TGCAGCGTCAGCGGAGACAGCTATGGCTACACCTTC
TRBJ2-1 TRBV5-4 . 13 . CASINGAKDEQFF TGTGCCAGCATAAATGGGGCCAAGGATGAGCAGTTCTTC
TRBJ1-5 TRBV4-1 once 14 TRBD1 CASSRGQGDQPQHF TGCGCCAGCAGCCGAGGACAGGGAGATCAGCCCCAGCATTTT
TRBJ2-1 TRBV28 . 15 TRBD2 CASNSPGLALNEQFF TGTGCCAGCAACTCTCCGGGACTAGCGCTCAATGAGCAGTTCTTC
TRBJ1-1 TRBV19 . 15 . CASSIPSRDGTEAFF TGTGCCAGTAGTATTCCCAGCCGGGACGGCACTGAAGCTTTCTTT
TRBJ2-3 TRBV5-6 . 13 . CASSLGGLDTQYF TGTGCCAGCAGCTTGGGGGGATTAGATACGCAGTATTTT
TRBJ1-6 TRBV30 . 14 . CAWSRARGNPPLHF TGTGCCTGGAGCCGTGCCCGCGGTAACCCACCCCTCCACTTT
TRBJ1-2 TRBV29-1 . 13 . CSVATGTGYGYTF TGCAGCGTCGCTACCGGGACGGGGTATGGCTACACCTTC
TRBJ2-3 TRBV11-2 once 17 . CASHRGWGALDTDTQYF TGTGCCAGCCACCGTGGTTGGGGGGCGCTGGACACAGATACGCAGTATTTT
TRBJ2-1 TRBV9 . 15 . CASSVALLKNNEQFF TGTGCCAGCAGCGTAGCCTTGCTTAAAAACAATGAGCAGTTCTTC
TRBJ1-1 TRBV11-2 . 13 . CASSRVGFTEAFF TGTGCCAGCAGCCGAGTGGGGTTCACTGAAGCTTTCTTT
TRBJ2-1 TRBV6-6 . 15 . CASSSGYSSYNEQFF TGTGCCAGCAGTTCGGGATATAGCTCCTACAATGAGCAGTTCTTC
TRBJ2-3 TRBV10-1 . 13 . CASAARLEDTQYF TGCGCCAGCGCTGCGCGACTAGAAGATACGCAGTATTTT
TRBJ2-1 TRBV6-5 once 12 . CASSWGGREQFF TGTGCCAGCAGTTGGGGGGGGCGTGAGCAGTTCTTC
TRBJ2-1 TRBV5-6 many 14 TRBD2 CASSLAGYYNEQFF TGTGCCAGCAGCCTAGCGGGTTACTACAATGAGCAGTTCTTC
TRBJ2-5 TRBV10-1 . 13 . CASSENIRETQYF TGCGCCAGCAGTGAGAATATCCGGGAGACCCAGTACTTC
TRBJ2-7 TRBV11-2 . 11 . CASSLAHEQYF TGTGCCAGCAGCTTAGCCCACGAGCAGTACTTC
TRBJ2-7 TRBV10-1 . 15 . CATLPGRGFIREQYF TGCGCCACCCTGCCCGGCAGGGGATTTATTAGGGAGCAGTACTTC
TRBJ2-2 TRBV7-9 . 15 . CASSLLGRGTGELFF TGTGCCAGCAGCTTGTTGGGGCGGGGCACCGGGGAGCTGTTTTTT
TRBJ1-2 TRBV28 . 12 TRBD1 CASSTGTGVHTF TGTGCCAGCAGCACCGGGACAGGGGTCCACACCTTC
TRBJ2-6 TRBV27 . 15 . CASSTPHSGANVLTF TGTGCCAGCAGTACTCCCCACTCTGGGGCCAACGTCCTGACTTTC
TRBJ2-7 TRBV6-5 . 13 . CASSYSASYEQYF TGTGCCAGCAGTTACTCGGCCAGCTACGAGCAGTACTTC
TRBJ1-6 TRBV30 few 13 . CAWRDLGGSPLHF TGTGCCTGGAGAGACTTAGGGGGGTCACCCCTCCACTTT
TRBJ2-7 TRBV18 . 15 TRBD1 CASSPTGQGIHEQYF TGTGCCAGCTCACCAACGGGACAGGGAATCCACGAGCAGTACTTC
TRBJ2-7 TRBV19 . 15 TRBD1 CASSTAQGYRYEQYF TGTGCCAGTAGTACTGCACAGGGGTATAGGTACGAGCAGTACTTC
TRBJ1-2 TRBV28 . 15 TRBD1 CASSLSGTGSYGYTF TGTGCCAGCAGTTTATCAGGGACAGGGTCCTATGGCTACACCTTC
TRBJ2-6 TRBV5-1 . 16 . CASSQQGISGANVLTF TGCGCCAGCAGCCAGCAGGGGATCTCTGGGGCCAACGTCCTGACTTTC
TRBJ1-2 TRBV6-4 . 15 . CASKAEQGSEYGYTF TGTGCCAGCAAAGCGGAACAGGGATCTGAGTATGGCTACACCTTC